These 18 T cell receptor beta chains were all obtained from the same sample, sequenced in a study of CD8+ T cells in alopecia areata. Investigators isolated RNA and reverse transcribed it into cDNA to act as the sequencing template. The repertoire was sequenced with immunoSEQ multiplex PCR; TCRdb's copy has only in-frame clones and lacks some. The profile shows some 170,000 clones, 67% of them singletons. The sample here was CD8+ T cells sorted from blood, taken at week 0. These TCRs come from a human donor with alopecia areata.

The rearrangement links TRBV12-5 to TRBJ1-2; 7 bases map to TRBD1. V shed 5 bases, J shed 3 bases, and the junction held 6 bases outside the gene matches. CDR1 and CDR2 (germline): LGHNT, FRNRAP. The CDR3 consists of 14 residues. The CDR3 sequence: CASGLQGPDYGYTF. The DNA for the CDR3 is TGTGCTAGTGGTCTACAGGGGCCCGACTATGGCTACACCTTC.

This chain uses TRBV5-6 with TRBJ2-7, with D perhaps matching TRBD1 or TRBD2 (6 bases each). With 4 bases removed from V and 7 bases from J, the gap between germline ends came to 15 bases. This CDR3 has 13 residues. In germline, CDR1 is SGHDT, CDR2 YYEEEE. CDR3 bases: TGTGCCAGCAGCATCCCGCAGGGGAGGGAGCAGTACTTC. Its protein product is CASSIPQGREQYF.

CDR3 residues: CASSSWGVGQPQHF. The CDR3 DNA is TGTGCCAGCAGTTCGTGGGGGGTGGGTCAGCCCCAGCATTTT. The gene calls are TRBV25-1 and TRBJ1-5, with a tentative D call TRBD1 (5 bases). Germline V gene lookup returns CDR1 MGHDK and CDR2 SYGVNS. The CDR3 is 14 residues long. The V gene lost 5 bases and the J gene lost 6 bases, with 14 bases spanning the gap.

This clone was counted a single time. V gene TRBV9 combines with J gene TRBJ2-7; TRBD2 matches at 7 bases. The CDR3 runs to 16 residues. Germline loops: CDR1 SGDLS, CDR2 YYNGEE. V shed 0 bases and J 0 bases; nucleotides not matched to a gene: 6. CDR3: CASSVGPSGDSYEQYF. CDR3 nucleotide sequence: TGTGCCAGCAGCGTAGGTCCTAGCGGTGACTCCTACGAGCAGTACTTC.

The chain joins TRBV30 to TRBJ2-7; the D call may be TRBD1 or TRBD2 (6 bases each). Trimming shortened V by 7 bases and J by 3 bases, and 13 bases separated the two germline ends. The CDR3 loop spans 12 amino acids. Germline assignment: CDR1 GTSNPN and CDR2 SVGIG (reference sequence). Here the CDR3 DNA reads TGTGCCTCCTCAGGGGAGGACTACGAGCAGTACTTC. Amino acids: CASSGEDYEQYF.

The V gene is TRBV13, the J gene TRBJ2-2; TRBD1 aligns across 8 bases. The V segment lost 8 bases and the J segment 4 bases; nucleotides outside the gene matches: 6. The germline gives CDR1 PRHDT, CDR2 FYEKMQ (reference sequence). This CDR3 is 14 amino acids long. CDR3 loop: CASPQGARTGELFF. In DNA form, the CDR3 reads TGTGCCAGCCCCCAGGGGGCGCGCACCGGGGAGCTGTTTTTT. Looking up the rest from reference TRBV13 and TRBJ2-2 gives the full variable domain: AAGVIQSPRHLIKEKRETATLKCYPIPRHDTVYWYQQGPGQDPQFLISFYEKMQSDKGSIPDRFSAQQFSDYHSELNMSSLELGDSALYFCASPQGARTGELFFGEGSRLTVL.

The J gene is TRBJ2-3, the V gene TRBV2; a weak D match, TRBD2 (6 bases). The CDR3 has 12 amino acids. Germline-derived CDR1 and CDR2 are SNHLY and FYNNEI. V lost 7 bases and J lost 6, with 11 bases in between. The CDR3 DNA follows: TGTGCCAGCACCGGGGGACTTGATACGCAGTATTTT. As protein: CASTGGLDTQYF. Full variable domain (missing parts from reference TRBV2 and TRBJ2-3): EPEVTQTPSHQVTQMGQEVILRCVPISNHLYFYWYRQILGQKVEFLVSFYNNEISEKSEIFDDQFSVERPDGSNFTLKIRSTKLEDSAMYFCASTGGLDTQYFGPGTRLTVL.

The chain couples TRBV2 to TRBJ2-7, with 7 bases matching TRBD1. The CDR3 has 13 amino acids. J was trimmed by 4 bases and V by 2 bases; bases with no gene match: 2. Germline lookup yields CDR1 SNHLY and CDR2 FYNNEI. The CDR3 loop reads CASSETGVYEQYF. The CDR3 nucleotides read TGTGCCAGCAGTGAAACAGGGGTTTACGAGCAGTACTTC.

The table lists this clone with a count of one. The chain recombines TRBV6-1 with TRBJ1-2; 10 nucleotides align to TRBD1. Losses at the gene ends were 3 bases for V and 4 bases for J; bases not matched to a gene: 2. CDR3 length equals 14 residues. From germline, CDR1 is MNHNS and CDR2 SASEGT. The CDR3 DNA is TGTGCCAGCAGTGACCGGACAGGGGGCTATGGCTACACCTTC. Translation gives CASSDRTGGYGYTF.

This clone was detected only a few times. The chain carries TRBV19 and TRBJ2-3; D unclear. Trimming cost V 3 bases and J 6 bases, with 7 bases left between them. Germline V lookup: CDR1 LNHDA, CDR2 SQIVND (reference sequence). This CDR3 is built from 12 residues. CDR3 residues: CASSIGYDTQYF. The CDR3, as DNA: TGTGCCAGTAGTATCGGGTATGATACGCAGTATTTT.

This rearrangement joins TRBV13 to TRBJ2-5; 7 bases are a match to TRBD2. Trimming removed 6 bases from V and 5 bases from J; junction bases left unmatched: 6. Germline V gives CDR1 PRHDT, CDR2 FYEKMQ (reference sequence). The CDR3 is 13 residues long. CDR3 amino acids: CASSPTSWETQYF. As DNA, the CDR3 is TGTGCCAGCAGTCCGACTAGCTGGGAGACCCAGTACTTC.

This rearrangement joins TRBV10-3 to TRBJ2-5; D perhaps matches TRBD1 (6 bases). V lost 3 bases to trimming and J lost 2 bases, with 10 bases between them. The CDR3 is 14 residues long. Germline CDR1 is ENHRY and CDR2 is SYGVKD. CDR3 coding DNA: TGTGCCATCAGTGATTGGGGACAACAAGAGACCCAGTACTTC. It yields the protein CAISDWGQQETQYF.

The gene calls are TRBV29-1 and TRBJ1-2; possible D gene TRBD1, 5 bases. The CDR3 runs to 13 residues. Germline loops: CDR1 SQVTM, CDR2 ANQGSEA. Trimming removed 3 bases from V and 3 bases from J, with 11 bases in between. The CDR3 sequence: CSVDGLGDYGYTF. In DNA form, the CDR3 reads TGCAGCGTTGACGGTTTGGGGGACTATGGCTACACCTTC.

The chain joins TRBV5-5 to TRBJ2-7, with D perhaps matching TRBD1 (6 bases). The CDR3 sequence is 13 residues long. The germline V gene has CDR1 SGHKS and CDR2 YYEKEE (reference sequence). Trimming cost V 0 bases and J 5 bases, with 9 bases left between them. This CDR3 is CASSLDRVHEQYF. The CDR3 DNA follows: TGTGCCAGCAGCTTGGACAGGGTCCACGAGCAGTACTTC. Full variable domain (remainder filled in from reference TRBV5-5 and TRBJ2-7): DAGVTQSPTHLIKTRGQQVTLRCSPISGHKSVSWYQQVLGQGPQFIFQYYEKEERGRGNFPDRFSARQFPNYSSELNVNALLLGDSALYLCASSLDRVHEQYFGPGTRLTVT.

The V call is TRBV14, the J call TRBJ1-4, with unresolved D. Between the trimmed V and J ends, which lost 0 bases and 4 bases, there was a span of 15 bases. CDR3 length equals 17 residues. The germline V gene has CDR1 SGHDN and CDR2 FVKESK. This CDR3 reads CASSQERSGQRNEKLFF. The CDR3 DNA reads TGTGCCAGCAGCCAAGAGCGGAGTGGGCAGCGTAATGAAAAACTGTTTTTT.

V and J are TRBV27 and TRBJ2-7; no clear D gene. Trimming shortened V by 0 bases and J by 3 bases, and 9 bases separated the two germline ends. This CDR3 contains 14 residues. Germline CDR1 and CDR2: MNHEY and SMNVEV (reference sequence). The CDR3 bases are TGTGCCAGCAGTTTATCGGGTTGGGGCTACGAGCAGTACTTC. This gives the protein CASSLSGWGYEQYF.

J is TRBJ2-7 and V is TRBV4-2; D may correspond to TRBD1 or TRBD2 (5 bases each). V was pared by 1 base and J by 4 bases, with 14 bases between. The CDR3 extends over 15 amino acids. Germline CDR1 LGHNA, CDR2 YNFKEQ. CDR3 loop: CASSQVPGTTYEQYF. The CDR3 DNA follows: TGTGCCAGCAGCCAAGTACCGGGGACCACTTACGAGCAGTACTTC.

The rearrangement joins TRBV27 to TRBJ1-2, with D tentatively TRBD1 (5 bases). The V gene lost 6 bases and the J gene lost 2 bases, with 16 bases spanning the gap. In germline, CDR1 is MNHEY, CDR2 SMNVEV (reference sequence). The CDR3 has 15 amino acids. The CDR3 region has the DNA TGTGCCAGCAGCCCCCCTGGGACGGGGAACTATGGCTACACCTTC. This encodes CASSPPGTGNYGYTF.